Listed here are 11 T cell receptor beta chains from one sample, sequenced in a study of blood T cell repertoires in COVID-19. Repertoires were generated with immunoSEQ multiplex PCR, while TCRdb's copy carries only in-frame clones and drops some. Seen here are 150,000 or so clones, about 83% observed once, and the top ten hold around 5%. Material: peripheral blood. The receptors derive from a human donor in a cohort sampled during active COVID-19.

CDR3 in amino acids: CASREPRGVIYEQFF. The CDR3 region has the DNA TGTGCCAGCAGGGAGCCGCGGGGCGTAATCTATGAGCAGTTCTTC. The chain is built from TRBV28 and TRBJ2-1; maybe TRBD2 (6 bases). This CDR3 spans 15 amino acids. From germline, CDR1 is MDHEN and CDR2 SYDVKM. The V end was cut by 6 bases, the J end by 8 bases, with 20 bases between.

The CDR3 region has the DNA TGTGCCACCAGCACCCCCTTCCTCCAAGAGACCCAGTACTTC. It encodes CATSTPFLQETQYF. This sequence joins TRBV15 and TRBJ2-5; D not resolved. Trimming took 4 bases from V and 1 from J, leaving 10 bases between them. Germline lookup yields CDR1 LNHNV and CDR2 YYDKDF (reference sequence). The CDR3 consists of 14 residues.

This clone was picked up one time. This sequence joins TRBV6-1 and TRBJ1-4; no firm D call. V shed 1 base and J shed 8 bases, with 14 bases lying between them. Germline V gene lookup returns CDR1 MNHNS and CDR2 SASEGT. This CDR3 has 15 residues. CDR3 region: CASSEERSGGEKLFF. CDR3 nucleotides: TGTGCCAGCAGTGAAGAACGCTCGGGAGGAGAAAAACTGTTTTTT.

The rearrangement uses TRBV14 and TRBJ1-2, with D perhaps TRBD1 (5 bases). The CDR3 sequence is 15 residues long. With 0 bases removed from V and 4 bases from J, the gap between germline ends came to 12 bases. Germline-derived CDR1 and CDR2 are SGHDN and FVKESK. The CDR3 nucleotides read TGTGCCAGCAGCCAAGATTCAGGGCCAAGCTATGGCTACACCTTC. Its protein is CASSQDSGPSYGYTF.

The rearrangement uses TRBV18 and TRBJ1-1; 7 positions agree with TRBD1. Germline V gives CDR1 KGHSH, CDR2 LQKENI. The CDR3 extends over 14 amino acids. The V and J ends lost 4 bases and 1 base, in that order; junction bases with no gene match: 3. This CDR3 is CASSRQGPNTEAFF. In DNA form, the CDR3 reads TGTGCCAGCTCACGACAGGGACCGAACACTGAAGCTTTCTTT. The entire variable domain, with the rest obtained from reference TRBV18 and TRBJ1-1, is as follows: NAGVMQNPRHLVRRRGQEARLRCSPMKGHSHVYWYRQLPEEGLKFMVYLQKENIIDESGMPKERFSAEFPKEGPSILRIQQVVRGDSAAYFCASSRQGPNTEAFFGQGTRLTVV.

The rearrangement uses TRBV4-1 and TRBJ2-1; perhaps TRBD2 as D (5 bases). The CDR3 has 17 amino acids. Trimming shortened V by 1 base and J by 2 bases, and 15 bases separated the two germline ends. The germline V gene has CDR1 MGHRA and CDR2 YSYEKL. The CDR3, as DNA: TGCGCCAGCAGCCAAGTTCCACTAGTTTTTCCCTACAATGAGCAGTTCTTC. Amino acid sequence: CASSQVPLVFPYNEQFF.

The J gene is TRBJ1-4, the V gene TRBV30, with TRBD1 identical over 12 bases. The V gene end was trimmed by 0 bases and the J gene end by 10 bases; junction bases not matched to a gene: 6. Germline-derived CDR1 and CDR2 are GTSNPN and SVGIG (reference sequence). The CDR3 consists of 15 residues. The chain's CDR3 is CAWSVGTGGLRKLFF. DNA of the CDR3: TGTGCCTGGAGTGTGGGGACAGGGGGCTTAAGAAAACTGTTTTTT.

The gene calls are TRBV28 and TRBJ2-7, with 10 bases matching TRBD1. The CDR3 has 15 amino acids. The V gene end was trimmed by 5 bases and the J gene end by 4 bases; junction bases not matched to a gene: 8. Germline V lookup: CDR1 MDHEN, CDR2 SYDVKM. CDR3 sequence: CASSSPGQGLYEQYF. In nucleotides, the CDR3 is TGTGCCAGCAGTAGTCCGGGACAGGGGTTGTACGAGCAGTACTTC.

The chain uses TRBV29-1 and TRBJ2-7; 14 bases are a match to TRBD2. J gave up 4 bases and V 6 bases, and 2 bases lay outside the gene matches. The CDR3 length is 13 residues. CDR1 and CDR2 from the germline V gene are SQVTM and ANQGSEA. The CDR3 loop is CSVGTSGGYEQYF. The DNA for the CDR3 is TGCAGCGTCGGGACTAGCGGGGGTTACGAGCAGTACTTC.

This clone was found once. This chain uses TRBV14 with TRBJ1-2; D is uncertain. The CDR3 length is 17 residues. In germline, CDR1 is SGHDN, CDR2 FVKESK. V shed 1 base and J shed 5 bases, with 20 bases lying between them. CDR3 DNA: TGTGCCAGCAGCCAAGGGCAACCCCAGACGGAGGTGTATGGCTACACCTTC. Amino acid sequence: CASSQGQPQTEVYGYTF.

The table lists this clone with a few counts. The rearrangement links TRBV5-1 to TRBJ2-7, with D unresolved. This CDR3 spans 15 amino acids. Germline V gives CDR1 SGHRS, CDR2 YFSETQ. Trimming took 0 bases from V and 0 from J, leaving 10 bases between them. CDR3 region: CASSLASVPSYEQYF. In nucleotides, the CDR3 is TGCGCCAGCAGCTTGGCGTCCGTCCCCTCCTACGAGCAGTACTTC.